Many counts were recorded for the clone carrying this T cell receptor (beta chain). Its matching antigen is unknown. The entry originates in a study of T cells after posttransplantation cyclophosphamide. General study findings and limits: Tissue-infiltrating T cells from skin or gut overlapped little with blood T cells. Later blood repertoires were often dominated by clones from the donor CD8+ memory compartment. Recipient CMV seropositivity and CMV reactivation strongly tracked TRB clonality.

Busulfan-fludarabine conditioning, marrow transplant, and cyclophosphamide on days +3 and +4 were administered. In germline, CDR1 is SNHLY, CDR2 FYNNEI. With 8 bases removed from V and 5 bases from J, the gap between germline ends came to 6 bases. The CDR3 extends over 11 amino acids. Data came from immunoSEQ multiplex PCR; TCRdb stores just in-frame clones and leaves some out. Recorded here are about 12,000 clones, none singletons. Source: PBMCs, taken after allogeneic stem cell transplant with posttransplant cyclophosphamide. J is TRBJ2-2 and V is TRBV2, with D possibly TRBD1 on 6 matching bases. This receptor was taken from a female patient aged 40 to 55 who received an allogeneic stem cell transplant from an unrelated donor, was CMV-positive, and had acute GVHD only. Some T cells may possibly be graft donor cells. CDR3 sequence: CASGQTGELFF. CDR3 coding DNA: TGTGCCAGCGGACAGACCGGGGAGCTGTTTTTT.